A single sample gave rise to the 27 T cell receptor beta chains below, sequenced in a study of shared clonotypes between healthy human individuals. Here immunoSEQ multiplex PCR was the method, and the copy in TCRdb shows in-frame clones only, minus some. The sample consists of some 450,000 clones, 77% of them appearing once. Sequencing input: PBMCs. Source of these receptors: a woman aged 40 to 50 in good health. Some clones in this sample may be carry-over from other donors' samples.

The chain recombines TRBV6-4 with TRBJ2-7, with D hard to call. With 4 bases removed from V and 0 bases from J, the gap between germline ends came to 22 bases. The CDR3 covers 18 residues. Germline V CDR1 and CDR2: MRHNA, SNTAGT. Here the CDR3 reads CASSASPPSLRPSYEQYF. The CDR3 coding sequence is TGTGCCAGCAGTGCCTCTCCCCCCTCTTTGCGACCCTCCTACGAGCAGTACTTC.

The rearrangement uses TRBV7-9 and TRBJ1-1; 7 positions agree with TRBD1. The germline gives CDR1 SEHNR, CDR2 FQNEAQ (reference sequence). V gave up 5 bases and J gave up 2 bases; unmatched junction bases: 8. The CDR3 length is 15 residues. The CDR3 nucleotides are TGTGCCAGCAGCGTTCGCCGGGACAGAAACACTGAAGCTTTCTTT. It encodes CASSVRRDRNTEAFF.

The chain joins TRBV28 to TRBJ2-1; 9 bases agree with TRBD2. Germline CDR1 and CDR2: MDHEN and SYDVKM. The V and J ends lost 6 bases and 3 bases, in that order; junction bases with no gene match: 6. The CDR3 runs to 15 residues. In DNA, the CDR3 is TGTGCCAGCAGACTGACTAGCGGTTACTACAATGAGCAGTTCTTC. Protein: CASRLTSGYYNEQFF.

The chain joins TRBV9 to TRBJ2-2, with D unclear. The CDR3 spans 15 residues. Germline CDR1 is SGDLS and CDR2 is YYNGEE. V lost 4 bases and J lost 5, with 15 bases in between. CDR3 nucleotides: TGTGCCAGCAGCCAAAGAACAGCTGAAACCGGGGAGCTGTTTTTT. This translates into CASSQRTAETGELFF.

The genes are TRBV7-9 and TRBJ2-1, with 10 nucleotides matching TRBD2. Germline V gives CDR1 SEHNR, CDR2 FQNEAQ (reference sequence). V was pared by 4 bases and J by 0 bases, with 9 bases of the junction left unmatched. CDR3 length equals 18 residues. CDR3 residues: CASSSGTSALYSYNEQFF. The CDR3, as DNA: TGTGCCAGCAGCTCCGGGACTAGCGCACTTTACTCCTACAATGAGCAGTTCTTC.

This clone was counted at least ten times. At the DNA level, this CDR3 is encoded by other sequences in the same sample as well. V and J are TRBV19 and TRBJ2-2; 8 nucleotides align to TRBD2. The V gene's germline CDR1 is LNHDA and CDR2 SQIVND (reference sequence). This CDR3 has 15 amino acids. Trimming removed 3 bases from V and 3 bases from J; junction bases left unmatched: 3. The CDR3 loop reads CASSMSGRDTGELFF. In nucleotides, the CDR3 is TGTGCCAGTAGTATGAGCGGGAGAGACACCGGGGAGCTGTTTTTT. The full variable domain, in which reference TRBV19 and TRBJ2-2 provide the parts outside the CDR3, is DGGITQSPKYLFRKEGQNVTLSCEQNLNHDAMYWYRQDPGQGLRLIYYSQIVNDFQKGDIAEGYSVSREKKESFPLTVTSAQKNPTAFYLCASSMSGRDTGELFFGEGSRLTVL.

Many counts were recorded for this clone. The chain recombines TRBV27 with TRBJ1-5; D is ambiguous. Looked up from germline, CDR1 is MNHEY and CDR2 is SMNVEV (reference sequence). The germline V and J ends were trimmed by 4 bases and 5 bases, with 18 bases remaining between them. There are 16 residues in the CDR3. The CDR3 DNA sequence: TGTGCCAGCAGTTACTCACACGCGGGAACTCATCAGCCCCAGCATTTT. Its translation: CASSYSHAGTHQPQHF.

The chain is built from TRBV6-1 and TRBJ2-7; 12 bases are shared with TRBD2. V lost 8 bases to trimming and J lost 3 bases; unmatched junction nucleotides: 8. Germline loops: CDR1 MNHNS, CDR2 SASEGT. This CDR3 is 15 amino acids long. The CDR3 DNA reads TGTGCCAGCGGAATACTAGCGGGAGGCCGCTACGAGCAGTACTTC. It specifies CASGILAGGRYEQYF.

V gene TRBV27 combines with J gene TRBJ2-3; D may correspond to TRBD1 or TRBD2 (5 bases each). V was clipped by 7 bases and J by 5 bases, with 19 bases between them. Germline V gene data show CDR1 as MNHEY and CDR2 as SMNVEV (reference sequence). The CDR3 extends over 15 amino acids. The CDR3 reads CASTVRSGRGDTQYF. The CDR3 region has the DNA TGTGCCAGCACGGTCCGGTCGGGGCGCGGAGATACGCAGTATTTT.

The chain links TRBV7-6 to TRBJ2-1; TRBD2 matches at 7 bases. There are 15 residues in the CDR3. Losses at the gene ends were 5 bases for V and 2 bases for J; bases not matched to a gene: 6. Germline V gene sequence: CDR1 SGHVS, CDR2 FNYEAQ. CDR3 coding DNA: TGTGCCAGCAGCCCACCAGCGGGGACCTACAATGAGCAGTTCTTC. Its protein product is CASSPPAGTYNEQFF. Combining the CDR3 with reference TRBV7-6 and TRBJ2-1 gives the whole variable domain GAGVSQSPRYKVTKRGQDVALRCDPISGHVSLYWYRQALGQGPEFLTYFNYEAQQDKSGLPNDRFSAERPEGSISTLTIQRTEQRDSAMYRCASSPPAGTYNEQFFGPGTRLTVL.

This clone is a singleton in its sample. This chain links TRBV27 with TRBJ2-3; tentatively, D is TRBD2 (6 bases). Germline loops: CDR1 MNHEY, CDR2 SMNVEV (reference sequence). This CDR3 has 16 amino acids. V lost 2 bases to trimming and J lost 2 bases, with 14 bases between them. CDR3 bases: TGTGCCAGCAGTTTACGGTGGGGCGGGGCCACAGATACGCAGTATTTT. It specifies CASSLRWGGATDTQYF.

The V and J genes are TRBV2 and TRBJ1-1; 7 bases agree with TRBD1. Germline V gene lookup returns CDR1 SNHLY and CDR2 FYNNEI. With V trimmed by 10 bases and J by 1 base, 3 bases remained unmatched. The CDR3 runs 12 residues. The CDR3 sequence is CATDRENTEAFF. DNA of the CDR3: TGTGCCACAGACAGGGAGAACACTGAAGCTTTCTTT.

This rearrangement joins TRBV6-1 to TRBJ2-7; perhaps TRBD1 as D (6 bases). Germline lookup yields CDR1 MNHNS and CDR2 SASEGT. The CDR3 totals 15 residues. With 4 bases removed from V and 0 bases from J, the gap between germline ends came to 13 bases. CDR3 DNA: TGTGCCAGCAGTGGCCTGACAGGTATCTCCTACGAGCAGTACTTC. Translation gives CASSGLTGISYEQYF.

The chain has TRBV5-1 and TRBJ1-4; TRBD1 matches at 7 bases. The CDR3 extends over 14 amino acids. V was pared by 3 bases and J by 7 bases, with 6 bases of the junction left unmatched. Germline V gives CDR1 SGHRS, CDR2 YFSETQ. The CDR3 nucleotides read TGCGCCAGCAGCTATACAGGGGATAGTGAAAAACTGTTTTTT. Its translation: CASSYTGDSEKLFF.

This chain uses TRBV11-2 with TRBJ2-7; D perhaps matches TRBD1 (5 bases). The CDR3 consists of 13 residues. The germline V and J ends were trimmed by 7 bases and 3 bases, with 13 bases remaining between them. Germline V lookup: CDR1 SGHAT, CDR2 FQNNGV. For the CDR3, the DNA is TGTGCCAGCACCCCGGTCCAGGGCTACGAGCAGTACTTC. This sequence encodes CASTPVQGYEQYF. Full variable domain (missing parts from reference TRBV11-2 and TRBJ2-7): EAGVAQSPRYKIIEKRQSVAFWCNPISGHATLYWYQQILGQGPKLLIQFQNNGVVDDSQLPKDRFSAERLKGVDSTLKIQPAKLEDSAVYLCASTPVQGYEQYFGPGTRLTVT.

The chain has TRBV6-6 and TRBJ1-5, with D unclear. The CDR3 is 12 amino acids. CDR1 is MNHNY, CDR2 SVGAGI, per germline (reference sequence). Between the trimmed V and J ends, which lost 7 bases and 0 bases, there was a span of 4 bases. The CDR3 reads CASKISNQPQHF. The CDR3 DNA reads TGTGCCAGCAAGATTAGCAATCAGCCCCAGCATTTT.

The chain recombines TRBV29-1 with TRBJ2-5, with 9 bases identical to TRBD1. J lost 5 bases, V lost 7 bases, and 11 bases had no gene match. The germline V gene has CDR1 SQVTM and CDR2 ANQGSEA. CDR3 length: 14 amino acids. CDR3 amino acids: CSGAGTGSGETQYF. The CDR3 coding sequence is TGCAGCGGTGCCGGGACAGGGTCGGGGGAGACCCAGTACTTC.

This clone was counted at least ten times. Here the CDR3 DNA reads TGTGCCAGCATCCGGACTAGCGGTGGTACAGATACGCAGTATTTT. This codes for CASIRTSGGTDTQYF. The V gene is TRBV21-1, the J gene TRBJ2-3; the table calls TRBD2, which could not be checked here. TRBV21-1 represents a pseudogene. This CDR3 contains 15 residues.

CDR3 amino acids: CASSIGSADPNEQFF. In DNA form, the CDR3 reads TGTGCCAGTAGTATCGGGAGCGCCGACCCCAATGAGCAGTTCTTC. The chain is built from TRBV19 and TRBJ2-1; D is possibly TRBD2 (6 bases). Germline-derived CDR1 and CDR2 are LNHDA and SQIVND (reference sequence). The CDR3 consists of 15 residues. Trimming took off 3 bases at V and 6 bases at J, with 15 bases between the two ends.

This clone was seen only once. In nucleotides, the CDR3 is TGTGCCAGCAGCGTAGGACTAGCGGAAAACCAAGAGACCCAGTACTTC. Protein: CASSVGLAENQETQYF. V is TRBV9 and J is TRBJ2-5; the match to TRBD2 covers 9 bases. The V gene's germline CDR1 is SGDLS and CDR2 YYNGEE. The J segment lost 0 bases and the V segment lost 0 bases, leaving 3 bases of the junction unmatched. The CDR3 contains 16 residues.

The rearrangement uses TRBV7-9 and TRBJ2-7, with D unclear. Trimming stripped 1 base from V and 7 bases from J, with 8 bases between. Per germline, CDR1 SEHNR and CDR2 FQNEAQ (reference sequence). This CDR3 spans 12 amino acids. The CDR3: CASSLVRAEQYF. The CDR3 DNA reads TGTGCCAGCAGCTTAGTAAGGGCTGAGCAGTACTTC.

The chain combines TRBV7-2 with TRBJ1-2; 7 bases are a match to TRBD1. The germline V gene has CDR1 SGHTA and CDR2 FQGNSA. V lost 5 bases and J lost 0; bases outside the gene matches: 6. The CDR3 is made up of 15 amino acids. As DNA, the CDR3 is TGTGCCAGCAGCCGGGACAGAGCAGCTAACTATGGCTACACCTTC. Its translation is CASSRDRAANYGYTF.

The J gene is TRBJ2-7, the V gene TRBV6-5; 9 bases fit TRBD1. The CDR3 consists of 14 residues. Germline V CDR1 and CDR2: MNHEY, SVGAGI. V shed 7 bases and J 3 bases; nucleotides not matched to a gene: 7. CDR3 in DNA: TGTGCCAGCAACGTACAGGGGGCCCTCTACGAGCAGTACTTC. Translated: CASNVQGALYEQYF.

This clone was seen once. A far larger clone is off by one base, so a read error is likely. The identical CDR3 is also encoded by other nucleotide sequences in the sample. The chain recombines TRBV30 with TRBJ2-6, with D maybe TRBD2 (5 bases). This CDR3 is built from 16 residues. Per the germline V gene, CDR1 is GTSNPN and CDR2 is SVGIG (reference sequence). V lost 0 bases to trimming and J lost 4 bases, with 13 bases between them. The CDR3 here is CAWSVTGFSGANVLTF. The CDR3 DNA sequence: TGTGCCTGGAGTGTTACGGGGTTCTCAGGGGCCAACGTCCTGACTTTC.

J is TRBJ1-4 and V is TRBV2; D perhaps matches TRBD1 (6 bases). The V end was cut by 6 bases, the J end by 0 bases, with 11 bases between. CDR1 SNHLY and CDR2 FYNNEI come from the germline V gene. The CDR3 loop spans 15 amino acids. Here the CDR3 reads CASRPRTATNEKLFF. The CDR3 bases are TGTGCCAGCAGACCCCGGACAGCAACTAATGAAAAACTGTTTTTT.

The chain couples TRBV6-5 to TRBJ2-7, with no clear D. CDR1 MNHEY and CDR2 SVGAGI come from the germline V gene. Trimming shortened V by 6 bases and J by 6 bases, and 9 bases separated the two germline ends. This CDR3 is 11 amino acids long. For the CDR3, the DNA is TGTGCCAGCAGCAAAGCCAGCGAGCAGTACTTC. Encoded protein: CASSKASEQYF.

The J gene is TRBJ1-2, the V gene TRBV29-1, with 7 bases that match TRBD1. Germline CDR1 SQVTM, CDR2 ANQGSEA. The CDR3 is 12 amino acids. J lost 3 bases, V lost 7 bases, and 5 bases had no gene match. CDR3 coding DNA: TGCAGCGGACGTACAGGGGACTATGGCTACACCTTC. This sequence encodes CSGRTGDYGYTF.